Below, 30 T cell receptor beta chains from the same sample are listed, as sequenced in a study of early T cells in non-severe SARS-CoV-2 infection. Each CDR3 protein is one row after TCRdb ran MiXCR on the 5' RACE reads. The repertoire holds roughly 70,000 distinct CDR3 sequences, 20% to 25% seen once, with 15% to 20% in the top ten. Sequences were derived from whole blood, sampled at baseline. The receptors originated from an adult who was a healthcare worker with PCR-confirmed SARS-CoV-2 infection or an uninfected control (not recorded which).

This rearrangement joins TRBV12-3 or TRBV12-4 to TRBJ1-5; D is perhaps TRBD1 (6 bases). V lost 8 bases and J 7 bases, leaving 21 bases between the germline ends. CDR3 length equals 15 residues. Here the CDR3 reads CASVGGGLQRQPQHF. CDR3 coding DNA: TGTGCCAGCGTTGGCGGGGGGCTACAGAGGCAGCCCCAGCATTTT.

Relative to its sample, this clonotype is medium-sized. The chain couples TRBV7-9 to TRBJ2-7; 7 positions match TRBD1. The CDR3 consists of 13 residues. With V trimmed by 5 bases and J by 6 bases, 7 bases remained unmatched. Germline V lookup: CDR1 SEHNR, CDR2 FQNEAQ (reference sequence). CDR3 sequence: CASSPLQGSEQYF. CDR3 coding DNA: TGTGCCAGCAGCCCCCTACAGGGGTCCGAGCAGTACTTC.

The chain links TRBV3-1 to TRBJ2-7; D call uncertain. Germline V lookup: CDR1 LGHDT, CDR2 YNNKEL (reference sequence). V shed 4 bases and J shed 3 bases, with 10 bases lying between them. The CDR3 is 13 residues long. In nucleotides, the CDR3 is TGTGCCAGCAGCCCTTTACACCTCTACGAGCAGTACTTC. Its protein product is CASSPLHLYEQYF.

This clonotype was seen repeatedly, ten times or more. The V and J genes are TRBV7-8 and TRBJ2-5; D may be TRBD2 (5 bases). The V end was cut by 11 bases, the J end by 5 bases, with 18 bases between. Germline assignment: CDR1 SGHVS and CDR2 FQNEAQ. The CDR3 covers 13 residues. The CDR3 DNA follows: TGTGCCGCCACGGAGGACTTACGGGAGACCCAGTACTTC. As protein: CAATEDLRETQYF.

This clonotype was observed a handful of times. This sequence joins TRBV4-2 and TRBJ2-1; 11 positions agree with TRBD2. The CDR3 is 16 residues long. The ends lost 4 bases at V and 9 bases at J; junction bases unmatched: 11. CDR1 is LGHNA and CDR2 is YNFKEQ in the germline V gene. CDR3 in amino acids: CASSLSVAGGPIEQFF. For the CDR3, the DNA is TGTGCCAGCAGCCTTTCGGTAGCGGGGGGGCCTATTGAGCAGTTCTTC.

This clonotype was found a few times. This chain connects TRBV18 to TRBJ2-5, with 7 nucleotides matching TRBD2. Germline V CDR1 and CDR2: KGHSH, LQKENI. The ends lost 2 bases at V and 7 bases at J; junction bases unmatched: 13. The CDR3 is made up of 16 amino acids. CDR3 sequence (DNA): TGTGCCAGCTCACCATCCGGGACTAACGCTTTGAGGACCCAGTACTTC. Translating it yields CASSPSGTNALRTQYF.

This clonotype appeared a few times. As DNA, the CDR3 is TGCAGTGCTAGTGCAGGGGATCAGCCCCAGCATTTT. Encoded protein: CSASAGDQPQHF. This chain links TRBV20-1 with TRBJ1-5; D is perhaps TRBD1 (6 bases). Trimming took 3 bases from V and 5 from J, leaving 8 bases between them. The CDR3 has 12 residues. Germline V CDR1 and CDR2: DFQATT, SNEGSKA (reference sequence).

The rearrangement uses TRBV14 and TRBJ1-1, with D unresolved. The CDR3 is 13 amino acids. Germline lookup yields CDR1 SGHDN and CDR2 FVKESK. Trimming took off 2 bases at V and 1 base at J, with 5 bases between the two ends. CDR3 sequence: CASSQRQNTEAFF. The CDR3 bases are TGTGCCAGCAGCCAACGGCAGAACACTGAAGCTTTCTTT.

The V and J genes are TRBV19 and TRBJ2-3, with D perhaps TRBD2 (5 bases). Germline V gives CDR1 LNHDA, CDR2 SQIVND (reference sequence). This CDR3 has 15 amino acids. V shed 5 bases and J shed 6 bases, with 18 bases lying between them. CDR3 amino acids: CASSVSGSSGDTQYF. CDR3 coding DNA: TGTGCCAGTAGTGTTTCGGGATCATCTGGGGATACGCAGTATTTT. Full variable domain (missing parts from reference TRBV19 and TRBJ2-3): DGGITQSPKYLFRKEGQNVTLSCEQNLNHDAMYWYRQDPGQGLRLIYYSQIVNDFQKGDIAEGYSVSREKKESFPLTVTSAQKNPTAFYLCASSVSGSSGDTQYFGPGTRLTVL.

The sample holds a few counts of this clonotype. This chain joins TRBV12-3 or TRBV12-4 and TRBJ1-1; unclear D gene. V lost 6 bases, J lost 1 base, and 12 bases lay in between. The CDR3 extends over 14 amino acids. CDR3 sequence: CASRVDGKNTEAFF. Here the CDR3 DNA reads TGTGCCAGCAGAGTAGACGGTAAGAACACTGAAGCTTTCTTT.

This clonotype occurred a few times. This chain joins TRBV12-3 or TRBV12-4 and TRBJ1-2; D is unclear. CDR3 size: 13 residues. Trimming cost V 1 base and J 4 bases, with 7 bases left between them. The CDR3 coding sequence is TGTGCCAGCAGTTTAGTGCTTACCTATGGCTACACCTTC. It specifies CASSLVLTYGYTF.

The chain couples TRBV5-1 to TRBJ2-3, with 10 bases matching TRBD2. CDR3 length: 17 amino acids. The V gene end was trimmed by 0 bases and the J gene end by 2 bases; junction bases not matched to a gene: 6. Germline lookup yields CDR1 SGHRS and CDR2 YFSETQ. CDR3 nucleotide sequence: TGCGCCAGCAGCTTGGGGACTAGCGGAGGGAACACAGATACGCAGTATTTT. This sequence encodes CASSLGTSGGNTDTQYF.

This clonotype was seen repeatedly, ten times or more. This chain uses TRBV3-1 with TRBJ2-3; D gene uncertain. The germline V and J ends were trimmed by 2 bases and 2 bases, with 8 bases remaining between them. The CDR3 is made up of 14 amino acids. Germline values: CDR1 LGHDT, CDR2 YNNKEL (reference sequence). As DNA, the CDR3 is TGTGCCAGCAGCCAAAACAGACACACAGATACGCAGTATTTT. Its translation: CASSQNRHTDTQYF.

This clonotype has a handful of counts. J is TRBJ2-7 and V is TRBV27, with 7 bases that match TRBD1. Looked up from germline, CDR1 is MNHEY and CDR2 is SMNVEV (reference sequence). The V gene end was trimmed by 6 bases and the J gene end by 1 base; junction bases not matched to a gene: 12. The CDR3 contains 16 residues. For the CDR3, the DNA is TGTGCCAGCAGCTTGATATCAACGACAGGGTCCTACGAGCAGTACTTC. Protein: CASSLISTTGSYEQYF.

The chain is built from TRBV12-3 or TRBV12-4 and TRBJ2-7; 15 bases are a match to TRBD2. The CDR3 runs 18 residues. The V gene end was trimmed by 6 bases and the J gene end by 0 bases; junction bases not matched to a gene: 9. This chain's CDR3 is CASSHSGGLAGGSYEQYF. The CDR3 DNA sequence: TGTGCCAGCAGCCATTCTGGGGGACTAGCGGGGGGCTCCTACGAGCAGTACTTC.

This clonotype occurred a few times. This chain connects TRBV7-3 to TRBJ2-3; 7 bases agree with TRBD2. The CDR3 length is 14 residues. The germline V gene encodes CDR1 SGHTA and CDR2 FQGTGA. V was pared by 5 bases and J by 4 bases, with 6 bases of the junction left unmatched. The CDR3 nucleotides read TGTGCCAGCAGCGTCAGCGGGGACCCAGATACGCAGTATTTT. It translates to CASSVSGDPDTQYF.

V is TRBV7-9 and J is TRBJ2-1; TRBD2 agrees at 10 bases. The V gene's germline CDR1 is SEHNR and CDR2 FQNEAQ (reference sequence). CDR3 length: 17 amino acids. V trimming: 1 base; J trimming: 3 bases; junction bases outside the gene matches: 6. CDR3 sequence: CASSLGQGLAYYNEQFF. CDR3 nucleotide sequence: TGTGCCAGCAGCTTAGGTCAGGGACTAGCGTACTACAATGAGCAGTTCTTC.

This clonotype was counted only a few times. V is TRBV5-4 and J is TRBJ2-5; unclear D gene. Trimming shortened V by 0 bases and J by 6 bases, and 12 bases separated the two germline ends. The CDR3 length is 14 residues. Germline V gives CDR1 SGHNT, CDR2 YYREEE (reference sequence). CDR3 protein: CASSLAWVKKTQYF. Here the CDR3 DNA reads TGTGCCAGCAGCTTGGCGTGGGTCAAAAAGACCCAGTACTTC.

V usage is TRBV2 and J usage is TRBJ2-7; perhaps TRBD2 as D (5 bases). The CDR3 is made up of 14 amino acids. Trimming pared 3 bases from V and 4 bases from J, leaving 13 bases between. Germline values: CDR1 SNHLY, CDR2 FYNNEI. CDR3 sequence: CASSDSGLPYEQYF. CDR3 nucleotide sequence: TGTGCCAGCAGTGATAGTGGACTTCCTTACGAGCAGTACTTC.

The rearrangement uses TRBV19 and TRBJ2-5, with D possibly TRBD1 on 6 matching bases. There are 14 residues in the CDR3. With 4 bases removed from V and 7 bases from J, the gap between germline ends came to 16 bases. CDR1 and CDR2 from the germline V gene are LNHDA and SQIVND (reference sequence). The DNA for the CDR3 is TGTGCCAGTAGTAAATTACAGGGAGAGGGGACCCAGTACTTC. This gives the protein CASSKLQGEGTQYF.

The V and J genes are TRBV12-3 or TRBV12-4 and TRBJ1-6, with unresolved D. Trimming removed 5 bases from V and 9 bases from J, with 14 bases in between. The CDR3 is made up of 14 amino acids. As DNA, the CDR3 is TGTGCCAGCAGTGGGATCGGGTATGGTTCACCCCTCCACTTT. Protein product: CASSGIGYGSPLHF.

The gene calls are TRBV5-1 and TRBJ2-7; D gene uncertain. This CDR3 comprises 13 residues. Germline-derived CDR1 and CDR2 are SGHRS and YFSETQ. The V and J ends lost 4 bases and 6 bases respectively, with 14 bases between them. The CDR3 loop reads CASSIPPAREQYF. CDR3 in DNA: TGCGCCAGCAGCATTCCCCCTGCGCGCGAGCAGTACTTC.

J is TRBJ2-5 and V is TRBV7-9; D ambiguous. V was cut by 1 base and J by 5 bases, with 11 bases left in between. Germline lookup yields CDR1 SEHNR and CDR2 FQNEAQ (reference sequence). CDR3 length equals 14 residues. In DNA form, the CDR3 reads TGTGCCAGCAGCTTAGGTGTGGTCTTTGAGACCCAGTACTTC. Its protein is CASSLGVVFETQYF.

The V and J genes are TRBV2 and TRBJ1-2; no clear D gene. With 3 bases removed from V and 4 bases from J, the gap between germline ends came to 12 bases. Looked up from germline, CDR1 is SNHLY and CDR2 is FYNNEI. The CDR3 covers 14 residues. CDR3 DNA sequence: TGTGCCAGCAGTGATGAGTACGGGATCTATGGCTACACCTTC. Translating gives CASSDEYGIYGYTF. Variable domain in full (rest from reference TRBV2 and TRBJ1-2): EPEVTQTPSHQVTQMGQEVILRCVPISNHLYFYWYRQILGQKVEFLVSFYNNEISEKSEIFDDQFSVERPDGSNFTLKIRSTKLEDSAMYFCASSDEYGIYGYTFGSGTRLTVV.

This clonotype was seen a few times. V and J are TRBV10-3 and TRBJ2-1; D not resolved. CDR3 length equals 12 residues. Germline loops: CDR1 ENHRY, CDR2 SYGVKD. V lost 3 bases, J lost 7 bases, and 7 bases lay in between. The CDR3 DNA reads TGTGCCATCAGTGATAAATTGAATGAGCAGTTCTTC. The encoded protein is CAISDKLNEQFF.

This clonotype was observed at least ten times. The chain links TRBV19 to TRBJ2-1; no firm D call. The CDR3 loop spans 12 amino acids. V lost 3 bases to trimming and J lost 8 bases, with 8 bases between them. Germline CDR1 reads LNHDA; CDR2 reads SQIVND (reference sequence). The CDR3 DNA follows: TGTGCCAGTAGTATGTCTAAGGATGAGCAGTTCTTC. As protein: CASSMSKDEQFF.

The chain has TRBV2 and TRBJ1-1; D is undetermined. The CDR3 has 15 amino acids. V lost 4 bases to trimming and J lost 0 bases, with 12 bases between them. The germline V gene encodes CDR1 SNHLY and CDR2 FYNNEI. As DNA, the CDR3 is TGTGCCAGCAGTGTCGGTCCTGGGATGAACACTGAAGCTTTCTTT. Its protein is CASSVGPGMNTEAFF. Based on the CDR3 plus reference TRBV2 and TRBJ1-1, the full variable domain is EPEVTQTPSHQVTQMGQEVILRCVPISNHLYFYWYRQILGQKVEFLVSFYNNEISEKSEIFDDQFSVERPDGSNFTLKIRSTKLEDSAMYFCASSVGPGMNTEAFFGQGTRLTVV.

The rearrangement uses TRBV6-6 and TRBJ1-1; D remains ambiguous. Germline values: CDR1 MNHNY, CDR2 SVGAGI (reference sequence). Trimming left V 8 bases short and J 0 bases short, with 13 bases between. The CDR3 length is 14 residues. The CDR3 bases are TGTGCCAGCGCCAGCAACCCACTGAACACTGAAGCTTTCTTT. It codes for CASASNPLNTEAFF.

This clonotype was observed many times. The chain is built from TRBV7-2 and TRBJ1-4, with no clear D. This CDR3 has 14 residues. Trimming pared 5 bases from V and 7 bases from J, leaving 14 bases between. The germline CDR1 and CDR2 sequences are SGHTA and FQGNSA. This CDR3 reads CASSPGRYPEKLFF. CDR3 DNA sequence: TGTGCCAGCAGCCCGGGCCGCTACCCTGAAAAACTGTTTTTT.

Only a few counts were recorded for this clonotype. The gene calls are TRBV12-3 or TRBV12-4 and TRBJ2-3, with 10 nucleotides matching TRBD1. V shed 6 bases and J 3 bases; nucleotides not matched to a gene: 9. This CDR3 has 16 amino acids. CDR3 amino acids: CASSRMGQGITDTQYF. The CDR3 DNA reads TGTGCCAGCAGCCGGATGGGACAGGGGATAACAGATACGCAGTATTTT.